This T cell receptor (beta chain) was identified during a study of CD8 T cells in Susac syndrome. Whole-study findings and limits: The study conceded that relatively few individuals underwent its TCR sequencing and HLA analysis.

The CDR3 is made up of 16 amino acids. CDR1 is DFQATT and CDR2 is SNEGSKA in the germline V gene (reference sequence). With V trimmed by 0 bases and J by 6 bases, 11 bases remained unmatched. With random hexamers, 0.5 to 1 ug RNA was reverse transcribed. The authors amplified TCR beta CDR3 across 54 Vbeta and 13 Jbeta using immunoSEQ multiplex PCR. MiXCR, applied by TCRdb to the immunoSEQ multiplex PCR reads, yields one record per CDR3 protein. In the table there are 250,000 to 300,000 distinct CDR3 sequences, 75% to 90% of which are singletons. To note about this clonotype: Its antigen is still unknown.

The multiple sclerosis control group comprised treatment-naive patients with stable or active relapsing-remitting disease. TEMRA cells were FACS-enriched and CD8+ and CD4+ T cells negatively isolated. Sequenced input: CD8+ T cells from PBMCs. The chain recombines TRBV20-1 with TRBJ2-1, with 7 bases aligning to TRBD2. The sequence was obtained from a human donor with multiple sclerosis. The CDR3 protein is CSARDLTSDAFNEQFF. The CDR3 region has the DNA TGCAGTGCTAGAGATCTAACTAGCGATGCTTTCAATGAGCAGTTCTTC.